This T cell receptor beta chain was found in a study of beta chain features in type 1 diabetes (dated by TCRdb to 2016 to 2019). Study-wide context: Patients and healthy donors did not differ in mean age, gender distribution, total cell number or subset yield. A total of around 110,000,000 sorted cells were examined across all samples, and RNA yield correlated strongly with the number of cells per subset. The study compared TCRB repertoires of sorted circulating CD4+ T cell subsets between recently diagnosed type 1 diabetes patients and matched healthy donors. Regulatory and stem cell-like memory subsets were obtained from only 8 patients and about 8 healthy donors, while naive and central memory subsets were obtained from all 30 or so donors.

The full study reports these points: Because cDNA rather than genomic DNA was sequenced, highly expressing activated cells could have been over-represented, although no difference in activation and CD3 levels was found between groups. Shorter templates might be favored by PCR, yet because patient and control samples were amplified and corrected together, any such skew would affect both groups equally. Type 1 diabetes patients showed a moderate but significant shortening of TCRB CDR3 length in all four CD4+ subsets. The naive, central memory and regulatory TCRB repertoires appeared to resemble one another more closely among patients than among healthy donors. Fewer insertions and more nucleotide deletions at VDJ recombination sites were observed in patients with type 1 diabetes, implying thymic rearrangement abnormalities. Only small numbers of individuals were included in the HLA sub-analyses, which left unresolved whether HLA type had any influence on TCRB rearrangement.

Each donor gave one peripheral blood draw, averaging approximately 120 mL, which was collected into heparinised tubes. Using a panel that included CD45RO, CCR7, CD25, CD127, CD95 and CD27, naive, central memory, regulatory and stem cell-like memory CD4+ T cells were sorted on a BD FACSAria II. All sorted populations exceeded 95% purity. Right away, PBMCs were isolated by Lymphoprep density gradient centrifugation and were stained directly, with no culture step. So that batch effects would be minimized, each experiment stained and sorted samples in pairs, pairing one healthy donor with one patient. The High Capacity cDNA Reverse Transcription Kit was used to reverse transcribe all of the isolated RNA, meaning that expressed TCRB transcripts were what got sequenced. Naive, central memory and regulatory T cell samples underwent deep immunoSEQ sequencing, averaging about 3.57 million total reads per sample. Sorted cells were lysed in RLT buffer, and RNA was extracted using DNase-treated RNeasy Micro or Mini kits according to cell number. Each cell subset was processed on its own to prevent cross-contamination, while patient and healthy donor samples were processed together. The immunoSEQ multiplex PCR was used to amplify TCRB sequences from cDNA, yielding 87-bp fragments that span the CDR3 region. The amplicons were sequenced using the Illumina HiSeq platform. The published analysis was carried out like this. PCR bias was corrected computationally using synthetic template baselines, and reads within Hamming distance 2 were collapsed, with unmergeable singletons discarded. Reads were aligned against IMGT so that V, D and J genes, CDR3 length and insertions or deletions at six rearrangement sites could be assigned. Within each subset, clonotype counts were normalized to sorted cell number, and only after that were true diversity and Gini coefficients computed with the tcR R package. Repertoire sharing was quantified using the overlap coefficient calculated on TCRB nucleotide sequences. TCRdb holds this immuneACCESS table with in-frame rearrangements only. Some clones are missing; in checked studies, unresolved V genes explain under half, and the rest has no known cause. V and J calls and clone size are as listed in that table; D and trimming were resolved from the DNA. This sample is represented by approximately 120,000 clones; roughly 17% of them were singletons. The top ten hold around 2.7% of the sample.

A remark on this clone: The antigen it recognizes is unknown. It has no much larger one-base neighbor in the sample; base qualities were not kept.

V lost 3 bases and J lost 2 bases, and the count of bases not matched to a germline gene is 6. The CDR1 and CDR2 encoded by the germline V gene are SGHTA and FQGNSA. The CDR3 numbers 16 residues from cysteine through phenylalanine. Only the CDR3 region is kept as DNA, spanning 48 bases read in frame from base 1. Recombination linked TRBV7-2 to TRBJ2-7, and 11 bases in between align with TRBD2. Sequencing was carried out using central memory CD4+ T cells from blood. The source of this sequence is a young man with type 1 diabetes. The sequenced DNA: TGTGCCAGCAGCTTCACTAGCGGGGGCCTTCCCTACGAGCAGTACTTC. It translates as CASSFTSGGLPYEQYF.